The 30 T cell receptor beta chains reported below all come from one sample, sequenced in a study of vaccination and CD4 T cells after COVID-19. No cognate antigen is known for these TCRs. Treatment defined: roughly nine-day PBMC culture with coronavirus spike peptide pools or control peptides (ViraFEST assay). CD4+ T cells of the unexposed donor were collected before the COVID-19 pandemic (2011-2018). The Oncomine TCR Beta short-read assay sequenced DNA from cultured CD4+ T cells. After culture, CD4+ T cells served as the source for genomic DNA extraction. TCRdb reprocessed the PCR reads via MiXCR and lists one record per CDR3 protein. The sample holds around 10,000 distinct CDR3 sequences; under 40% are singletons and the top ten take approximately 22%. Sequencing was carried out using CD4+ T cells from blood, cultured in vitro. The receptor source for this set is a human donor in good health.

There are a few counts of this clonotype. The V and J genes are TRBV4-3 and TRBJ2-7; D is unclear. The CDR3 sequence is 14 residues long. Trimming pared 0 bases from V and 0 bases from J, leaving 6 bases between. Germline CDR1 reads LGHNA; CDR2 reads YSLEER. The CDR3 region has the DNA TGCGCCAGCAGCCAAGATGGGTCCTCCTACGAGCAGTACTTC. Its translation: CASSQDGSSYEQYF.

The rearrangement joins TRBV12-3 or TRBV12-4 to TRBJ2-5; D gene ambiguous. V was pared by 8 bases and J by 7 bases, with 11 bases between. This CDR3 comprises 11 residues. The chain's CDR3 is CASLRDTTQYF. Written as DNA, the CDR3 is TGTGCCAGCCTTAGGGATACGACCCAGTACTTC.

This chain joins TRBV6-1 and TRBJ2-1; 7 nucleotides agree with TRBD1. V lost 7 bases to trimming and J lost 9 bases; unmatched junction nucleotides: 12. Germline V gives CDR1 MNHNS, CDR2 SASEGT. This CDR3 region has 14 residues. Here the CDR3 reads CASNNDREISEQFF. CDR3 coding DNA: TGTGCCAGCAACAACGACAGGGAGATCAGTGAGCAGTTCTTC.

This clonotype was observed a handful of times. V usage is TRBV20-1 and J usage is TRBJ1-1; 8 bases map to TRBD1. The CDR3 is 13 amino acids. Germline CDR1 DFQATT, CDR2 SNEGSKA (reference sequence). With 6 bases clipped from V and 9 bases from J, the junction kept 12 bases outside the gene matches. The CDR3 DNA sequence: TGCAGTGCCAGTGAGGACAGGGATTCTAAAGCTTTCTTT. Amino acid sequence: CSASEDRDSKAFF.

The chain recombines TRBV19 with TRBJ2-1; D is tentatively TRBD1 or TRBD2 (5 bases each). Trimming cost V 9 bases and J 0 bases, with 18 bases left between them. The germline CDR1 and CDR2 sequences are LNHDA and SQIVND (reference sequence). The CDR3 contains 16 residues. DNA of the CDR3: TGTGCCAGCACTCGGGGACGAGTGAGCTCCTACAATGAGCAGTTCTTC. It translates to CASTRGRVSSYNEQFF.

The rearrangement uses TRBV5-4 and TRBJ2-7; TRBD2 matches 13 bases. Unmatched junction bases numbered 12, after V lost 9 bases and J lost 3 bases. Looked up from germline, CDR1 is SGHNT and CDR2 is YYREEE (reference sequence). The CDR3 spans 16 residues. This CDR3 is CATWTSGSLKGYEQYF. The CDR3 coding sequence is TGTGCCACCTGGACTAGCGGGAGTTTGAAAGGCTACGAGCAGTACTTC.

The CDR3 spells CASSGGAGGREQYF. CDR3 coding DNA: TGTGCCAGCAGCGGGGGAGCGGGAGGTCGGGAGCAGTACTTC. This chain connects TRBV7-2 to TRBJ2-7; 9 bases align to TRBD2. The CDR3 has 14 amino acids. The V and J ends lost 5 bases and 7 bases, in that order; junction bases with no gene match: 9. Germline V gives CDR1 SGHTA, CDR2 FQGNSA.

The V and J genes are TRBV20-1 and TRBJ2-1; 8 nucleotides line up with TRBD1. This CDR3 is 13 amino acids long. With V trimmed by 5 bases and J by 6 bases, 6 bases remained unmatched. Germline-derived CDR1 and CDR2 are DFQATT and SNEGSKA (reference sequence). This CDR3 reads CSAVQGVRNEQFF. The CDR3 DNA reads as TGCAGTGCTGTACAGGGGGTGCGCAATGAGCAGTTCTTC.

In this sample, this clonotype is medium-sized. The genes are TRBV7-2 and TRBJ2-7; D is tentatively TRBD1 or TRBD2 (5 bases each). The CDR3 loop spans 15 amino acids. Trimming pared 1 base from V and 3 bases from J, leaving 13 bases between. Per the germline V gene, CDR1 is SGHTA and CDR2 is FQGNSA. The CDR3 here is CASSLGVLGDYEQYF. In DNA form, the CDR3 reads TGTGCCAGCAGCTTAGGAGTGTTGGGGGACTACGAGCAGTACTTC.

V is TRBV15 and J is TRBJ1-1, with a possible D match to TRBD1 (6 bases). This CDR3 comprises 15 residues. The V gene's germline CDR1 is LNHNV and CDR2 YYDKDF (reference sequence). Trimming pared 5 bases from V and 1 base from J, leaving 14 bases between. CDR3 in amino acids: CATSLRPRGNTEAFF. The CDR3, as DNA: TGTGCCACCAGCCTGCGCCCCAGGGGGAACACTGAAGCTTTCTTT. Filled out from reference TRBV15 and TRBJ1-1, the complete variable domain reads DAMVIQNPRYQVTQFGKPVTLSCSQTLNHNVMYWYQQKSSQAPKLLFHYYDKDFNNEADTPDNFQSRRPNTSFCFLDIRSPGLGDTAMYLCATSLRPRGNTEAFFGQGTRLTVV.

This clonotype was seen only once. This chain links TRBV30 with TRBJ2-7; 11 nucleotides match TRBD2. Losses at the gene ends were 1 base for V and 2 bases for J; bases not matched to a gene: 7. Germline V gene lookup returns CDR1 GTSNPN and CDR2 SVGIG (reference sequence). The CDR3 has 16 amino acids. CDR3 sequence reads: CAWSGPTSGIAYEQYF. The CDR3 nucleotides read TGTGCCTGGAGTGGCCCGACTAGCGGGATTGCCTACGAGCAGTACTTC.

The chain couples TRBV20-1 to TRBJ2-1, with 9 positions matching TRBD2. The germline CDR1 and CDR2 sequences are DFQATT and SNEGSKA (reference sequence). V was clipped by 2 bases and J by 0 bases; unmatched bases: 17. The CDR3 is 20 amino acids. The CDR3 nucleotides are TGCAGTGCTAGATCTTACGGCTCGACTAGCGGTTTTATCTCCTACAATGAGCAGTTCTTC. It yields the protein CSARSYGSTSGFISYNEQFF.

The chain has TRBV18 and TRBJ2-3, with 7 nucleotides matching TRBD1. The J segment lost 2 bases and the V segment lost 8 bases, leaving 13 bases of the junction unmatched. Germline V gene sequence: CDR1 KGHSH, CDR2 LQKENI. The CDR3 spans 16 residues. CDR3 DNA sequence: TGTGCCAGCACCACAGGGGCCCATGTTGACACAGATACGCAGTATTTT. It codes for CASTTGAHVDTDTQYF.

This clonotype was seen only a few times. The V call is TRBV6-2 or TRBV6-3, the J call TRBJ2-7, with TRBD2 matching over 10 bases. V dropped 6 bases and J dropped 3; count of bases not matched to a gene: 8. The CDR3 runs to 15 residues. The V gene's germline CDR1 is MNHEY and CDR2 SVGEGT. The CDR3, as DNA: TGTGCCAGCAGGCCTAGGACTAGCGGTCGCTACGAGCAGTACTTC. This gives the protein CASRPRTSGRYEQYF.

Only a few counts were recorded for this clonotype. The chain carries TRBV6-5 and TRBJ1-1; D gene unclear. This CDR3 is built from 16 residues. Germline V gene lookup returns CDR1 MNHEY and CDR2 SVGAGI. V was cut by 0 bases and J by 0 bases, with 11 bases left in between. CDR3 protein: CASSYSSISMNTEAFF. In DNA form, the CDR3 reads TGTGCCAGCAGTTACTCCTCGATATCCATGAACACTGAAGCTTTCTTT.

The chain couples TRBV27 to TRBJ1-2; unclear D gene. Germline V gene lookup returns CDR1 MNHEY and CDR2 SMNVEV (reference sequence). The V end lost 2 bases, the J end lost 7 bases, and 14 bases lay between the germline ends. CDR3 size: 14 residues. The CDR3 here is CASSLGPNSGGYTF. CDR3 DNA: TGTGCCAGCAGTTTAGGGCCAAATTCGGGTGGCTACACCTTC.

The chain is built from TRBV20-1 and TRBJ2-3; 8 bases line up with TRBD1. V lost 3 bases, J lost 2 bases, and 4 bases stayed unmatched. Germline lookup yields CDR1 DFQATT and CDR2 SNEGSKA (reference sequence). The CDR3 spans 14 residues. The chain's CDR3 is CSASLRGLTDTQYF. CDR3 in DNA: TGCAGTGCTAGCCTCAGGGGGCTCACAGATACGCAGTATTTT.

Here the CDR3 reads CATSDSGGSTEAFF. The CDR3, as DNA: TGTGCCACCAGTGATTCAGGGGGTAGCACTGAAGCTTTCTTT. V and J are TRBV24-1 and TRBJ1-1; TRBD1 matches 7 bases. Germline trimming cut 2 bases from V and 4 bases from J; bases unmatched to any gene: 3. CDR1 and CDR2 (germline): KGHDR, SFDVKD. The CDR3 totals 14 residues.

V usage is TRBV9 and J usage is TRBJ2-3; D is possibly TRBD2 (5 bases). This CDR3 has 16 residues. Trimming cost V 0 bases and J 0 bases, with 11 bases left between them. Germline CDR1 reads SGDLS; CDR2 reads YYNGEE. The CDR3 here is CASSVGVSASTDTQYF. The CDR3 DNA follows: TGTGCCAGCAGCGTAGGCGTTAGCGCTAGCACAGATACGCAGTATTTT.

This clonotype occurred a few times. V gene TRBV6-2 or TRBV6-3 combines with J gene TRBJ2-1; a possible D gene is TRBD2 (7 bases). Trimming stripped 6 bases from V and 0 bases from J, with 12 bases between. Germline V gene lookup returns CDR1 MNHEY and CDR2 SVGEGT. The CDR3 covers 15 residues. Here the CDR3 reads CASRGRGSSYNEQFF. As DNA, the CDR3 is TGTGCCAGCAGGGGGAGGGGGAGCTCCTACAATGAGCAGTTCTTC.

This clonotype was detected only a few times. V usage is TRBV7-3 and J usage is TRBJ2-1; 7 nucleotides agree with TRBD1. The length of the CDR3 is 13 residues. The V segment lost 2 bases and the J segment 5 bases; nucleotides outside the gene matches: 0. Germline-derived CDR1 and CDR2 are SGHTA and FQGTGA. The CDR3 DNA reads TGTGCCAGCAGCTTACAGGGGGACAATGAGCAGTTCTTC. Protein product: CASSLQGDNEQFF.

This clonotype was counted only a few times. In nucleotides, the CDR3 is TGTGCCAGCAGCCCGGGCTACACCTTC. Encoded protein: CASSPGYTF. This chain uses TRBV7-9 with TRBJ1-2; D ambiguous. V was clipped by 5 bases and J by 8 bases, with 3 bases between them. Germline values: CDR1 SEHNR, CDR2 FQNEAQ (reference sequence). CDR3 length: 9 amino acids.

This chain connects TRBV6-1 to TRBJ1-1, with 8 bases aligning to TRBD1. Germline trimming cut 7 bases from V and 3 bases from J; bases unmatched to any gene: 7. CDR1 and CDR2 from the germline V gene are MNHNS and SASEGT. This CDR3 has 14 amino acids. The CDR3 DNA sequence: TGTGCCAGCATCAACAGGGGGATTGACACTGAAGCTTTCTTT. Protein: CASINRGIDTEAFF.

The gene calls are TRBV24-1 and TRBJ2-5; weak D call: TRBD1 (6 bases). Per the germline V gene, CDR1 is KGHDR and CDR2 is SFDVKD. The CDR3 is 14 amino acids. The V end lost 7 bases, the J end lost 2 bases, and 13 bases lay between the germline ends. In DNA, the CDR3 is TGTGCCACCAGCGACCCCCAGGGGCAAGAGACCCAGTACTTC. This encodes CATSDPQGQETQYF.

This clonotype came up a few times. The chain has TRBV7-2 and TRBJ2-5; 12 bases are a match to TRBD2. The CDR3 covers 16 residues. Germline V gene lookup returns CDR1 SGHTA and CDR2 FQGNSA. V was pared by 5 bases and J by 4 bases, with 8 bases of the junction left unmatched. The CDR3 nucleotides are TGTGCCAGCAGCGGTACCGGGACTAGCGGGCGAGAGACCCAGTACTTC. Protein product: CASSGTGTSGRETQYF.

This chain joins TRBV10-3 and TRBJ1-1; D call uncertain. The germline V and J ends were trimmed by 0 bases and 0 bases, with 8 bases remaining between them. CDR3 length: 15 residues. The germline CDR1 and CDR2 sequences are ENHRY and SYGVKD. The CDR3 DNA sequence: TGTGCCATCAGTGAGTCTAGATTCTTGAACACTGAAGCTTTCTTT. This encodes CAISESRFLNTEAFF.

The chain carries TRBV27 and TRBJ1-2; no clear D gene. Per the germline V gene, CDR1 is MNHEY and CDR2 is SMNVEV (reference sequence). This CDR3 contains 13 residues. Trimming took 5 bases from V and 2 from J, leaving 9 bases between them. CDR3 nucleotide sequence: TGTGCCAGCAGTCCCGACGGGAACTATGGCTACACCTTC. Amino acids: CASSPDGNYGYTF.

The V and J genes are TRBV2 and TRBJ2-3; 8 positions match TRBD2. The V gene's germline CDR1 is SNHLY and CDR2 FYNNEI. V lost 4 bases to trimming and J lost 2 bases; unmatched junction nucleotides: 2. The CDR3 length is 14 residues. The CDR3 DNA sequence: TGTGCCAGCAGTGCACTAGCGGTCACAGATACGCAGTATTTT. Amino acids: CASSALAVTDTQYF.

The rearrangement links TRBV2 to TRBJ1-1, with D possibly matching TRBD1 (5 bases). This CDR3 is built from 13 residues. V dropped 9 bases and J dropped 4 bases, with 15 bases sitting between them. The germline gives CDR1 SNHLY, CDR2 FYNNEI. CDR3 sequence (DNA): TGTGCCAGGGGGCAGCCGCTCGGCACTGAAGCTTTCTTT. Protein sequence: CARGQPLGTEAFF. The full variable domain, in which reference TRBV2 and TRBJ1-1 provide the parts outside the CDR3, is EPEVTQTPSHQVTQMGQEVILRCVPISNHLYFYWYRQILGQKVEFLVSFYNNEISEKSEIFDDQFSVERPDGSNFTLKIRSTKLEDSAMYFCARGQPLGTEAFFGQGTRLTVV.

The V and J genes are TRBV6-1 and TRBJ1-2; 7 positions match TRBD1. V dropped 6 bases and J dropped 1; count of bases not matched to a gene: 5. The length of the CDR3 is 14 residues. The germline V gene has CDR1 MNHNS and CDR2 SASEGT. CDR3 protein: CASSRDSNNYGYTF. In nucleotides, the CDR3 is TGTGCCAGCAGCAGGGACAGTAATAACTATGGCTACACCTTC.